The 8 T cell receptor beta chains below were found in one sample sequenced in a study of T cells in Graves' hyperthyroidism and ophthalmopathy. TCR beta CDR3 regions were amplified from RNA. The HTBI primer set drove a first-round RT-PCR of the TCR CDR3. TCRdb recomputed calls from the multiplex PCR reads with MiXCR, one row per CDR3 protein. The repertoire consists of around 350,000 distinct CDR3 sequences, with 15% to 18% occurring once and the leading ten covering about 27%. Material for sequencing was blood. The receptors were sampled from a woman aged 18-29 years with Graves' hyperthyroidism that later progressed to Graves' ophthalmopathy.

The chain carries TRBV20-1 and TRBJ2-1; the match to TRBD2 covers 7 bases. Germline V gene data show CDR1 as DFQATT and CDR2 as SNEGSKA (reference sequence). Unmatched junction bases numbered 10, after V lost 5 bases and J lost 3 bases. CDR3 size: 15 residues. The CDR3: CSAPRGERDYNEQFF. The DNA of the CDR3 is TGCAGTGCTCCCCGAGGGGAGCGGGACTACAATGAGCAGTTCTTC.

This clonotype came up many times. The V gene is TRBV28, the J gene TRBJ2-1; TRBD2 aligns across 8 bases. Per the germline V gene, CDR1 is MDHEN and CDR2 is SYDVKM. V dropped 2 bases and J dropped 3; count of bases not matched to a gene: 3. The CDR3 length is 15 residues. As DNA, the CDR3 is TGTGCCAGCAGTTTAAGCGGGAGACTCTACAATGAGCAGTTCTTC. Protein product: CASSLSGRLYNEQFF.

This clonotype was found a few times. The chain joins TRBV5-6 to TRBJ2-4; D is unresolved. The germline V gene has CDR1 SGHDT and CDR2 YYEEEE. Trimming took 0 bases from V and 14 from J, leaving 15 bases between them. The CDR3 is made up of 13 amino acids. CDR3 DNA: TGTGCCAGCAGCTTGGGTCAGGAAAAGCTCAAGTACTTC. This sequence encodes CASSLGQEKLKYF.

This clonotype occurred many times. The CDR3 reads CASSPGLALYEQYF. The CDR3 DNA is TGTGCCAGCTCACCTGGACTAGCCCTCTACGAGCAGTACTTC. The chain has TRBV18 and TRBJ2-7, with TRBD2 matching 8 bases. The V segment lost 3 bases and the J segment 3 bases; nucleotides outside the gene matches: 4. The length of the CDR3 is 14 residues. Germline lookup yields CDR1 KGHSH and CDR2 LQKENI.

The table lists this clonotype with many counts. The chain joins TRBV12-3 or TRBV12-4 to TRBJ2-2; weak D call: TRBD2 (5 bases). CDR3 size: 16 residues. The V gene lost 3 bases and the J gene lost 2 bases, with 13 bases spanning the gap. CDR3 nucleotides: TGTGCCAGCAGTTTGCCCAGGAGCGGAAACACCGGGGAGCTGTTTTTT. Encoded protein: CASSLPRSGNTGELFF.

This clonotype was counted ten times or more. The rearrangement uses TRBV11-3 and TRBJ2-7; perhaps TRBD1 as D (6 bases). The CDR3 length is 15 residues. Trimming shortened V by 1 base and J by 2 bases, and 12 bases separated the two germline ends. Per germline, CDR1 SGHNT and CDR2 YENEEA. The CDR3 loop is CASSLGEGQPYEQYF. CDR3 bases: TGTGCCAGCAGCTTAGGGGAAGGACAGCCCTACGAGCAGTACTTC. Filled out from reference TRBV11-3 and TRBJ2-7, the complete variable domain reads EAGVVQSPRYKIIEKKQPVAFWCNPISGHNTLYWYLQNLGQGPELLIRYENEEAVDDSQLPKDRFSAERLKGVDSTLKIQPAELGDSAVYLCASSLGEGQPYEQYFGPGTRLTVT.

At least ten counts were recorded for this clonotype. V gene TRBV7-2 combines with J gene TRBJ2-4; D is possibly TRBD1 (6 bases). The CDR3 contains 19 residues. The V and J ends lost 1 base and 1 base respectively, with 20 bases between them. The germline V gene has CDR1 SGHTA and CDR2 FQGNSA. CDR3 loop: CASSLVGPTGLSAKNIQYF. CDR3 nucleotide sequence: TGTGCCAGCAGCTTAGTGGGTCCCACAGGGCTCTCGGCCAAAAACATTCAGTACTTC. The entire variable domain, with the rest obtained from reference TRBV7-2 and TRBJ2-4, is as follows: GAGVSQSPSNKVTEKGKDVELRCDPISGHTALYWYRQSLGQGLEFLIYFQGNSAPDKSGLPSDRFSAERTGGSVSTLTIQRTQQEDSAVYLCASSLVGPTGLSAKNIQYFGAGTRLSVL.

Details on this clonotype: This sequence may be a read error, since a much larger clone differs from it by one base. V is TRBV18 and J is TRBJ2-7, with D uncertain. This CDR3 has 14 residues. Germline-derived CDR1 and CDR2 are KGHSH and LQKENI. DNA of the CDR3: TGTGACAGCTCACCACCGGCTGTACCCAACGAGCAGTACTTC. Translating gives CDSSPPAVPNEQYF.